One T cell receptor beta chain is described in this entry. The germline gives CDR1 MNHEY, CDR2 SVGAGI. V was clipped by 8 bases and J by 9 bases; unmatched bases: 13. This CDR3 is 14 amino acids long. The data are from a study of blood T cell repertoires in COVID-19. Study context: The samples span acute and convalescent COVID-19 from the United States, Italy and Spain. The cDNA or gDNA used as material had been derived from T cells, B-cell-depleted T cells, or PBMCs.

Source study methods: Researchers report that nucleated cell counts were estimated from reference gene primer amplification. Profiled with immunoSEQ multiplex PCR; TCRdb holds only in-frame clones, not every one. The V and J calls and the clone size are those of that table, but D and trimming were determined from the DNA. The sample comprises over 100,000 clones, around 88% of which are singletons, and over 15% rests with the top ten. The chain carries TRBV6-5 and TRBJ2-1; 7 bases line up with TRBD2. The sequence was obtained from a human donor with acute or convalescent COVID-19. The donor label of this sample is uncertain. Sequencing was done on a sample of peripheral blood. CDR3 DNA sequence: TGTGCCAGCTCCCTAGCGGTATTGGGTCCTGAGCAGTTCTTC. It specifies CASSLAVLGPEQFF.